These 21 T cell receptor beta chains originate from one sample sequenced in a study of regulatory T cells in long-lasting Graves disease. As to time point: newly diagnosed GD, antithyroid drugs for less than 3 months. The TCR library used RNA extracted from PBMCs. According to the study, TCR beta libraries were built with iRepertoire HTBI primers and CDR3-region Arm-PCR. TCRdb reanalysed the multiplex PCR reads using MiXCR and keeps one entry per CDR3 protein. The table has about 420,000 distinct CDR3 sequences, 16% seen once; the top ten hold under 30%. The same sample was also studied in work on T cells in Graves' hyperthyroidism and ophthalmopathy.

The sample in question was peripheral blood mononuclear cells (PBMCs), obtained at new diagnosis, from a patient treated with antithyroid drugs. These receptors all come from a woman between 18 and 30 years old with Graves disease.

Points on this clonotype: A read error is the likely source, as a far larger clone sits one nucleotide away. The CDR3 here is CASLGLAGGSYEQFF. CDR3 nucleotide sequence: TGTGCCAGCCTCGGACTAGCGGGAGGATCCTACGAGCAGTTCTTC. The chain employs TRBV28 and TRBJ2-1; 14 bases line up with TRBD2. Germline assignment: CDR1 MDHEN and CDR2 SYDVKM. J lost 10 bases, V lost 8 bases, and 10 bases had no gene match. CDR3 length equals 15 residues.

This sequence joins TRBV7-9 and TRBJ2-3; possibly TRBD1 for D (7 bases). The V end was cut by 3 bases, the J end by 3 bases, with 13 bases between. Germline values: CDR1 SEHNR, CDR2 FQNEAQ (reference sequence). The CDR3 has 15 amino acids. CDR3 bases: TGTGCCAGCAGCTTCGGGGACAGCGGGACAGATACGCAGTATTTT. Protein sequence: CASSFGDSGTDTQYF.

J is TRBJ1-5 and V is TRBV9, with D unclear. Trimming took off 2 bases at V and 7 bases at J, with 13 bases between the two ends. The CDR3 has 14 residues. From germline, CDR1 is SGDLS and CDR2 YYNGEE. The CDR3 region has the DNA TGTGCCAGCAGCGTGGGCGCGGGGAGCCAGCCCCAGCATTTT. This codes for CASSVGAGSQPQHF.

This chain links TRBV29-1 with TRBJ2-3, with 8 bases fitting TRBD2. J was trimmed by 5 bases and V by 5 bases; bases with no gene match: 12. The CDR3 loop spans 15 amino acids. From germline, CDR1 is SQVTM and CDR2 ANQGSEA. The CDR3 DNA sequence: TGCAGCGTTCCCCTAAGGGGGAGCGGGGGAGATACGCAGTATTTT. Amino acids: CSVPLRGSGGDTQYF.

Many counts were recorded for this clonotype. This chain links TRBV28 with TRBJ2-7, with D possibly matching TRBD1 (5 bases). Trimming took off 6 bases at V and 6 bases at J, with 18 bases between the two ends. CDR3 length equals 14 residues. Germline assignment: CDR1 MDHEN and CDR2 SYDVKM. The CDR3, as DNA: TGTGCCAGCAGCCCTACACGGACAATCATCGAGCAGTACTTC. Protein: CASSPTRTIIEQYF.

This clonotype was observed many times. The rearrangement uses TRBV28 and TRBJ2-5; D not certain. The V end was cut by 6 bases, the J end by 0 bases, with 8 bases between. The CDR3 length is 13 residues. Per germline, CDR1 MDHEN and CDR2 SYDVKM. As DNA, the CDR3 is TGTGCCAGCAGCTCGACCAACCAAGAGACCCAGTACTTC. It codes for CASSSTNQETQYF. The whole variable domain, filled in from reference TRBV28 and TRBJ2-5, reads DVKVTQSSRYLVKRTGEKVFLECVQDMDHENMFWYRQDPGLGLRLIYFSYDVKMKEKGDIPEGYSVSREKKERFSLILESASTNQTSMYLCASSSTNQETQYFGPGTRLLVL.

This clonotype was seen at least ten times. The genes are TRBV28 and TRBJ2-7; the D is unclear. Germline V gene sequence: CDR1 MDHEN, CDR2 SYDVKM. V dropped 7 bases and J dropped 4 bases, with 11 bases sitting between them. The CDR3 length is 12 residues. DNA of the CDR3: TGTGCCAGCACCAGCATGGGATACGAGCAGTACTTC. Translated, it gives CASTSMGYEQYF. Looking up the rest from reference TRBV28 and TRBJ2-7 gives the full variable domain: DVKVTQSSRYLVKRTGEKVFLECVQDMDHENMFWYRQDPGLGLRLIYFSYDVKMKEKGDIPEGYSVSREKKERFSLILESASTNQTSMYLCASTSMGYEQYFGPGTRLTVT.

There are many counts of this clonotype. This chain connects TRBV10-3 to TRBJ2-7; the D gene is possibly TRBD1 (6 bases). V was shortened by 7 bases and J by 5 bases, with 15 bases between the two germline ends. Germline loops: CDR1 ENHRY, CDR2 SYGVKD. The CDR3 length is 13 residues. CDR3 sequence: CAITPSGAHEQYF. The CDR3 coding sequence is TGTGCCATCACCCCGTCAGGGGCCCACGAGCAGTACTTC.

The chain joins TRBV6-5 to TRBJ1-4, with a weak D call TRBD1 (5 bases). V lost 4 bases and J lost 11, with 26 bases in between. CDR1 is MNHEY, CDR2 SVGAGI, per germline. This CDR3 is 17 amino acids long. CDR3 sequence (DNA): TGTGCCAGCAGTTCCAAGTCTCCCTGGGCAGGGTCTGGGAAACTGTTTTTT. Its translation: CASSSKSPWAGSGKLFF.

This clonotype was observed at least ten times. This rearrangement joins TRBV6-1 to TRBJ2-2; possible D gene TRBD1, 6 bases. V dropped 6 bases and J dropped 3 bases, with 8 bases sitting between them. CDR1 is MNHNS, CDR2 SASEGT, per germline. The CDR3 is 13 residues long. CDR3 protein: CASRQGYTGELFF. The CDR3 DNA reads TGTGCCAGCAGACAGGGATACACCGGGGAGCTGTTTTTT.

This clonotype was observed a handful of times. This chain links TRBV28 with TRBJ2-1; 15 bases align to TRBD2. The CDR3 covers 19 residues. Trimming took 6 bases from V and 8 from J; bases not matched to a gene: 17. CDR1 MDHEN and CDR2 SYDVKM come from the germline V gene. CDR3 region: CASSKKFPGLAGGPHEQFF. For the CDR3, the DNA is TGTGCCAGCAGCAAAAAATTTCCCGGACTAGCGGGAGGGCCCCATGAGCAGTTCTTC.

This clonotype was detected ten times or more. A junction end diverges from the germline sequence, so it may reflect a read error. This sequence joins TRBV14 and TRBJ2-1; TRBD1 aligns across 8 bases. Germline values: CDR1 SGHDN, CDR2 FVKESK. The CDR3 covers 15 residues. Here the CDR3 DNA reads TGTGCCAGCAGCCCCATACTAGGCCTGACAGGGGATCACGTCTTC. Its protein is CASSPILGLTGDHVF.

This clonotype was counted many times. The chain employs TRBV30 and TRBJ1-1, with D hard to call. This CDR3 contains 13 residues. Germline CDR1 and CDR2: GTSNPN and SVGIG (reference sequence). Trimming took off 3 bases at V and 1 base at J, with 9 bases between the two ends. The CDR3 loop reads CAWSGSQNTEAFF. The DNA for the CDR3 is TGTGCCTGGAGCGGATCTCAGAACACTGAAGCTTTCTTT. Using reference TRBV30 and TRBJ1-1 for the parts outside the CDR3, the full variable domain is SQTIHQWPATLVQPVGSPLSLECTVEGTSNPNLYWYRQAAGRGLQLLFYSVGIGQISSEVPQNLSASRPQDRQFILSSKKLLLSDSGFYLCAWSGSQNTEAFFGQGTRLTVV.

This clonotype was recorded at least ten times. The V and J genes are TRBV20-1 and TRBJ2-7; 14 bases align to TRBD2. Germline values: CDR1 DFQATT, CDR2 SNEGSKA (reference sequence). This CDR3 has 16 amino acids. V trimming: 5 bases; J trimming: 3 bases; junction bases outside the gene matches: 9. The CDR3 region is CSAPGTSGSRGYEQYF. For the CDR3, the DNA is TGCAGTGCTCCCGGGACTAGCGGGAGTCGGGGCTACGAGCAGTACTTC.

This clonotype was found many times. The chain's CDR3 is CASSLDLNEKLFF. In nucleotides, the CDR3 is TGTGCCAGCAGCCTCGACCTGAATGAAAAACTGTTTTTT. The chain uses TRBV11-2 and TRBJ1-4, with D uncertain. From germline, CDR1 is SGHAT and CDR2 FQNNGV. The ends were cut back, 5 bases at V and 5 bases at J, with 9 bases in the middle. The CDR3 has 13 residues.

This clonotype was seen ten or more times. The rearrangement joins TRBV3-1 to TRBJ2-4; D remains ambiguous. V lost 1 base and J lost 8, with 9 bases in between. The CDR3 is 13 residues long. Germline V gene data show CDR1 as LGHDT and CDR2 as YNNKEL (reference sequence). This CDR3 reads CASSQGGLDIQYF. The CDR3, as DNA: TGTGCCAGCAGCCAAGGAGGTCTGGACATTCAGTACTTC.

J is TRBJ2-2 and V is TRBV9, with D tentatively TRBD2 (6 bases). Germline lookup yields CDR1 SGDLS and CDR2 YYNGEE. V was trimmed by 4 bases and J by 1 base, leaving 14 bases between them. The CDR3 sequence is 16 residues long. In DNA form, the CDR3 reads TGTGCCAGCAGCCTCGCCAGCGGGTGGAACACCGGGGAGCTGTTTTTT. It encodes CASSLASGWNTGELFF.

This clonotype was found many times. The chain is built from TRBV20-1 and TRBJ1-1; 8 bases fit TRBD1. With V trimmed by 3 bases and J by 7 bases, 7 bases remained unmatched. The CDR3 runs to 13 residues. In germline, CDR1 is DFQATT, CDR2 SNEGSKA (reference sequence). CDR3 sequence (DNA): TGCAGTGCTAGGCACCCGACAGGGGTTGAAGCTTTCTTT. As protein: CSARHPTGVEAFF.

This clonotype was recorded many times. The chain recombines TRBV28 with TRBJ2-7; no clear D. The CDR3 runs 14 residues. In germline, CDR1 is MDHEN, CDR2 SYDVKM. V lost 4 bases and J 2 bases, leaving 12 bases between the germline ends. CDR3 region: CASSYLKRTYEQYF. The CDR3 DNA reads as TGTGCCAGCAGTTACTTGAAGAGGACCTACGAGCAGTACTTC.

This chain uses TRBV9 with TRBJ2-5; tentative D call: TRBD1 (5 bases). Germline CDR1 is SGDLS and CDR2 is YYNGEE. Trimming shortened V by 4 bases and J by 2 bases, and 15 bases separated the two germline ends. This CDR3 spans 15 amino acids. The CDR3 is CASSPLLGQQETQYF. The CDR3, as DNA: TGTGCCAGCAGCCCTTTGCTGGGGCAACAAGAGACCCAGTACTTC.

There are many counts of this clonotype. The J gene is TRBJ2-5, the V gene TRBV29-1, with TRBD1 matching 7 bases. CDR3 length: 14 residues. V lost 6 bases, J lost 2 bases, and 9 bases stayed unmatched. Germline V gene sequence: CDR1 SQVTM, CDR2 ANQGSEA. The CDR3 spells CSVQQGMGQETQYF. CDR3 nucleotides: TGCAGCGTCCAACAGGGGATGGGGCAAGAGACCCAGTACTTC.